This T cell receptor beta chain was recovered during a study of blood T cell repertoires in COVID-19. Study in general: Spain, Italy and the United States supplied samples that represented acute and convalescent COVID-19.

The protocol was immunoSEQ multiplex PCR, while the TCRdb copy is restricted to in-frame clones and leaves out a portion. The sample carries some 290,000 clones, approximately 91% recorded once. Germline V gene data show CDR1 as ENHRY and CDR2 as SYGVKD. V was cut by 2 bases and J by 5 bases, with 6 bases left in between. The CDR3 has 12 residues. Material for sequencing was PBMCs or T cells enriched from blood (not recorded which). This TCR was sampled from a woman in her 40s with acute COVID-19. The chain is built from TRBV10-3 and TRBJ1-2; D gene uncertain. The CDR3 coding sequence is TGTGCCATCAGTGAGCCAGGATATGGCTACACCTTC. Translation: CAISEPGYGYTF.